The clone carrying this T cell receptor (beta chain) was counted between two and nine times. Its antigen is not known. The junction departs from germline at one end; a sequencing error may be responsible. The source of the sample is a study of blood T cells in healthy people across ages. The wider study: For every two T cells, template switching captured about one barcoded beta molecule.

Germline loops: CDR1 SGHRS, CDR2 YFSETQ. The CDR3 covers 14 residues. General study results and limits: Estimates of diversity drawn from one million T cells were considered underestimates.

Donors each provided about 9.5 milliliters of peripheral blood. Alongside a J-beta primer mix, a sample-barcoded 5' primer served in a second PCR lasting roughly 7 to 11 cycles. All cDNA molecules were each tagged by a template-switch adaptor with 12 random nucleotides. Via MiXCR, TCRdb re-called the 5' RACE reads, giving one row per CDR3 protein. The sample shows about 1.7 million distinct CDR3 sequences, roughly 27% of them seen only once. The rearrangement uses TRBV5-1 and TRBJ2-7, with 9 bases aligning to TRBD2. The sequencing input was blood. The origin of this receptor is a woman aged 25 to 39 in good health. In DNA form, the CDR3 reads TGCGCCAGTAGCTTGGATAGCGGGGGATACGAGCAGTACTTC. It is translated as CASSLDSGGYEQYF.